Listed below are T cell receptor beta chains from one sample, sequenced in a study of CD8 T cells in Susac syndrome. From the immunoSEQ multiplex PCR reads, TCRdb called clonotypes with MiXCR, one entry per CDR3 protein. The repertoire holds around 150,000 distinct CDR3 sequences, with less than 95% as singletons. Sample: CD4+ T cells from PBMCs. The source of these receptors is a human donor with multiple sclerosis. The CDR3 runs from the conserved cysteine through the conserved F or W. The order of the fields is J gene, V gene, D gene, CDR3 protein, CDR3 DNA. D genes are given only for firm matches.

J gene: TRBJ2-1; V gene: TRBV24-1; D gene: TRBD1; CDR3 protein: CATSDQRQGSSYNEQFF; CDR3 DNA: TGTGCCACCAGTGATCAAAGACAGGGATCATCCTACAATGAGCAGTTCTTC
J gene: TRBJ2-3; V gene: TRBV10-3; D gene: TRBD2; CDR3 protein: CAIRRGLDTDTQYF; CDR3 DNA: TGTGCCATCAGGAGGGGACTAGACACAGATACGCAGTATTTT
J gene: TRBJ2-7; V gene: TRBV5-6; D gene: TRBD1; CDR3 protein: CASSFTGGNTYEQYF; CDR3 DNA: TGTGCCAGCAGCTTTACAGGGGGTAACACCTACGAGCAGTACTTC
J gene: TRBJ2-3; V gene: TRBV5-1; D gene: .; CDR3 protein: CASSPSPDPRSDTQYF; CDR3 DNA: TGCGCCAGCAGCCCATCCCCGGATCCCCGGTCAGATACGCAGTATTTT
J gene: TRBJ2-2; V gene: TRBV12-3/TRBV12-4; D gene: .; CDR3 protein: CASSLVSEYGELFF; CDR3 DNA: TGTGCCAGCAGTCTAGTATCGGAATACGGGGAGCTGTTTTTT
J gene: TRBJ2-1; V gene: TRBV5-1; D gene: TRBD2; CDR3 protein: CASSLGSSGAYNEQFF; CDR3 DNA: TGCGCCAGCAGCTTGGGGTCTAGCGGGGCCTACAATGAGCAGTTCTTC
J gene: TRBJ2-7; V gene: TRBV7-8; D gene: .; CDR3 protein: CASSPMSGTYRGEQYF; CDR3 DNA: TGTGCCAGCAGCCCAATGTCCGGGACTTATCGGGGCGAGCAGTACTTC
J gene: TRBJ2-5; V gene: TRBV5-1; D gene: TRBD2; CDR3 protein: CASSLAVGGVETQYF; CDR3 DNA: TGCGCCAGCAGCTTGGCGGTCGGGGGGGTAGAGACCCAGTACTTC
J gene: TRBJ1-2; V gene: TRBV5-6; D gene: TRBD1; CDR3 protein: CASSGWDRGSIGYTF; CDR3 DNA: TGTGCCAGCAGCGGGTGGGACAGGGGGTCAATCGGCTACACCTTC
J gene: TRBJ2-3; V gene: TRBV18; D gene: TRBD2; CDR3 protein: CASSPPRASGTTDTQYF; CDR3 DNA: TGTGCCAGCTCACCACCGAGGGCTAGCGGGACGACAGATACGCAGTATTTT